This T cell receptor (beta chain) was documented in a study of blood T cell repertoires in COVID-19. Study-level background: COVID-19 samples from acute and convalescent phases originated in the United States, Italy and Spain. The analysed material was cDNA or gDNA that came from T cells, B-cell-depleted T cells, or PBMCs.

This clone was observed a single time. Trimming took off 4 bases at V and 0 bases at J, with 9 bases between the two ends. This CDR3 is 14 amino acids long. Germline V CDR1 and CDR2: MDHEN, SYDVKM. Per the original methods: Reference gene primer amplification in the assay estimated nucleated cell counts. Sequencing was performed with immunoSEQ multiplex PCR; in TCRdb, only in-frame clones are kept and a portion is missing. The V and J calls and clone size come from that table; D and trimming were worked out from the DNA. The data contain tens of thousands of clones, more than 70% of them singletons. The sample comprised peripheral blood. The genes are TRBV28 and TRBJ1-1, with TRBD1 as a possible D gene (5 bases). The source of this sequence is a man aged 45 to 65 with acute or convalescent COVID-19. CDR3 residues: CASSYQGLNTEAFF. The CDR3 DNA follows: TGTGCCAGCAGTTATCAGGGATTGAACACTGAAGCTTTCTTT.